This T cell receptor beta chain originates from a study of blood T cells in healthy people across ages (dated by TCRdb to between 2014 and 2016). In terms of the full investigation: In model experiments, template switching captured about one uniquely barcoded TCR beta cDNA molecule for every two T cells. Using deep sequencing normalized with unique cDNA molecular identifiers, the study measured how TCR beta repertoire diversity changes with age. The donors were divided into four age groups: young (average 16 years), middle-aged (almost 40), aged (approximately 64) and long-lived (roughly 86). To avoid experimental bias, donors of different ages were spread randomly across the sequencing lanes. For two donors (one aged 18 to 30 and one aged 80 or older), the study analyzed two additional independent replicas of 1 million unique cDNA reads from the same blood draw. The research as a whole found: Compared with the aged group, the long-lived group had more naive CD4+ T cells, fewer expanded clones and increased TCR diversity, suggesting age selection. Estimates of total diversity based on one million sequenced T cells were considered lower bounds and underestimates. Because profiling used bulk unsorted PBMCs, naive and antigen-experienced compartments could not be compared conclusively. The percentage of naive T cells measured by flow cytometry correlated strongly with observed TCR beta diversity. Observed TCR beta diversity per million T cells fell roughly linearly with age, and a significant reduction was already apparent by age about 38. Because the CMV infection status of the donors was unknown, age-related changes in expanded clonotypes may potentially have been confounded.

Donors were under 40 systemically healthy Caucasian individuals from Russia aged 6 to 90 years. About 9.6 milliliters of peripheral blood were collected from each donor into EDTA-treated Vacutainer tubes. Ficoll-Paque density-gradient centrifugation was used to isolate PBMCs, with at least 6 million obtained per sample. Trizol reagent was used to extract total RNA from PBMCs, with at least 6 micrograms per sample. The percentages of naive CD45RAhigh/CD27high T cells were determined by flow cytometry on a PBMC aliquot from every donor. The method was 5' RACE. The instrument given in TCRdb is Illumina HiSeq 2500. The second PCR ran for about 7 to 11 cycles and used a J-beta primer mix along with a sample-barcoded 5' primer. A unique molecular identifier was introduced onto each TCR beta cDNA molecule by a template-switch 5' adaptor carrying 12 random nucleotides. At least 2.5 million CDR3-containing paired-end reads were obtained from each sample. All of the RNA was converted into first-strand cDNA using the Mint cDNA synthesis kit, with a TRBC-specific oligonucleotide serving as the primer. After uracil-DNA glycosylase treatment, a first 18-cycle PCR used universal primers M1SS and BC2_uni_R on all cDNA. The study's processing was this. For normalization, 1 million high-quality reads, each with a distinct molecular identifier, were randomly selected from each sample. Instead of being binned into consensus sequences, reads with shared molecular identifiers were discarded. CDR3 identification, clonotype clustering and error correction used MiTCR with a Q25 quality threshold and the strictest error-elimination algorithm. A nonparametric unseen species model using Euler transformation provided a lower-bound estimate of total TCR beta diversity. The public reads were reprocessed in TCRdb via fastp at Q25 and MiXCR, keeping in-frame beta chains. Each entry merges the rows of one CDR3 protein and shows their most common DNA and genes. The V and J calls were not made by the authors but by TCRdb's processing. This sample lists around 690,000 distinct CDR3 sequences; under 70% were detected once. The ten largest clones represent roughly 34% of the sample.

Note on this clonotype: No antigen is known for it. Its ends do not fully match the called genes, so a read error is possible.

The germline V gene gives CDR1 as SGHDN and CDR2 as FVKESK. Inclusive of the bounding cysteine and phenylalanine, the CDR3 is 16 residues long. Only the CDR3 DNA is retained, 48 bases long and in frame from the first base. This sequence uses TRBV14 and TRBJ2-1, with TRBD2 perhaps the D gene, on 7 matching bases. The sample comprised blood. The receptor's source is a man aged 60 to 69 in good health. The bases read TGTGCCAGCAGCCCCCTGGGGGGGCGCGTTGACAATGAGCAGTCCTTC. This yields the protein CASSPLGGRVDNEQSF.